The 14 T cell receptor beta chains reported below all come from one sample, sequenced in a study of OX40 agonist ivuxolimab in advanced cancers. Measured with immunoSEQ multiplex PCR; TCRdb has only the in-frame clones, and not every one. The sample shows 65,000 to 100,000 clones, under 90% of them seen only once. The specimen comprised CD4+ or CD8+ T cells sorted from blood, sampled in a trial of the OX40 agonist ivuxolimab. Receptors were obtained from an adult with an advanced solid tumor such as melanoma, head and neck, liver or kidney cancer.

The chain uses TRBV5-1 and TRBJ2-1; tentatively, D is TRBD2 (5 bases). The V and J ends lost 4 bases and 0 bases respectively, with 8 bases between them. The CDR3 spans 14 residues. CDR1 SGHRS and CDR2 YFSETQ come from the germline V gene. The CDR3 DNA reads as TGCGCCAGCAGCCAAAGCGGCTCCTACAATGAGCAGTTCTTC. The encoded protein is CASSQSGSYNEQFF.

The chain joins TRBV2 to TRBJ1-1, with no clear D. Trimming stripped 7 bases from V and 4 bases from J, with 13 bases between. This CDR3 comprises 13 residues. CDR1 and CDR2 (germline): SNHLY, FYNNEI. CDR3: CASTEGVTTEAFF. The CDR3 nucleotides read TGTGCCAGCACAGAAGGAGTGACCACTGAAGCTTTCTTT.

The J gene is TRBJ2-1, the V gene TRBV2; D not certain. The CDR3 consists of 13 residues. Deletions cut 3 bases from V and 5 bases from J, with 8 bases between. Germline V lookup: CDR1 SNHLY, CDR2 FYNNEI. Here the CDR3 DNA reads TGTGCCAGCAGTGATTGGACCGACAATGAGCAGTTCTTC. This translates into CASSDWTDNEQFF.

The V call is TRBV2, the J call TRBJ1-1; D ambiguous. V lost 2 bases and J 6 bases, leaving 4 bases between the germline ends. Germline lookup yields CDR1 SNHLY and CDR2 FYNNEI. The CDR3 contains 11 residues. The CDR3 DNA reads TGTGCCAGCAGTGAATGGGCTGAAGCTTTCTTT. It translates to CASSEWAEAFF.

The rearrangement uses TRBV5-1 and TRBJ2-2; TRBD1 agrees at 10 bases. CDR1 is SGHRS, CDR2 YFSETQ, per germline. The CDR3 has 13 residues. Trimming cost V 7 bases and J 6 bases; bases outside gene matches: 3. The CDR3, as DNA: TGCGCCAGCTCCGGGACAGGGGCCGGGGAGCTGTTTTTT. It codes for CASSGTGAGELFF.

The rearrangement links TRBV5-1 to TRBJ2-7; 15 positions match TRBD2. Germline CDR1 is SGHRS and CDR2 is YFSETQ. This CDR3 is built from 16 residues. With V trimmed by 3 bases and J by 6 bases, 7 bases remained unmatched. The CDR3 reads CASSSGTSGRPGEQYF. CDR3 coding DNA: TGCGCCAGCAGCTCAGGGACTAGCGGGAGGCCGGGCGAGCAGTACTTC.

A few counts support this clone. The chain carries TRBV6-5 and TRBJ2-1, with 9 bases fitting TRBD2. CDR1 is MNHEY and CDR2 is SVGAGI in the germline V gene. The CDR3 contains 15 residues. V shed 6 bases, J shed 7 bases, and the junction held 10 bases outside the gene matches. The CDR3 here is CASRKISGGLNEQFF. The CDR3 DNA reads as TGTGCCAGCAGGAAGATTAGCGGGGGCCTGAATGAGCAGTTCTTC.

V is TRBV18 and J is TRBJ1-5; 7 bases are a match to TRBD1. This CDR3 comprises 17 residues. Trimming cost V 0 bases and J 0 bases; bases outside gene matches: 5. Looked up from germline, CDR1 is KGHSH and CDR2 is LQKENI. CDR3 nucleotides: TGTGCCAGCTCACCACCCGGGACAGTTAATAGCAATCAGCCCCAGCATTTT. This codes for CASSPPGTVNSNQPQHF.

V gene TRBV10-2 combines with J gene TRBJ2-1; the D is unclear. The V end was cut by 2 bases, the J end by 13 bases, with 18 bases between. This CDR3 contains 14 residues. Germline loops: CDR1 WSHSY, CDR2 SAAADI. The chain's CDR3 is CASSEIGSPLVQFF. The CDR3 region has the DNA TGCGCCAGCAGTGAGATAGGTAGTCCGCTAGTTCAGTTCTTC.

The chain joins TRBV19 to TRBJ2-7; unclear D gene. V lost 6 bases to trimming and J lost 0 bases, with 9 bases between them. Germline V gives CDR1 LNHDA, CDR2 SQIVND (reference sequence). The length of the CDR3 is 13 residues. CDR3 loop: CASSTRYSYEQYF. CDR3 DNA sequence: TGTGCCAGTAGCACCCGGTACTCCTACGAGCAGTACTTC.

This chain connects TRBV28 to TRBJ1-2; 7 nucleotides line up with TRBD1. The germline V gene encodes CDR1 MDHEN and CDR2 SYDVKM. The CDR3 runs 15 residues. V shed 3 bases, J shed 2 bases, and the junction held 6 bases outside the gene matches. The CDR3 DNA sequence: TGTGCCAGCAGTTTCGGGACAGCCGCAAACTATGGCTACACCTTC. It specifies CASSFGTAANYGYTF.

V usage is TRBV6-5 and J usage is TRBJ2-3; no definite D call. The CDR3 contains 15 residues. With 8 bases removed from V and 4 bases from J, the gap between germline ends came to 19 bases. Germline loops: CDR1 MNHEY, CDR2 SVGAGI. The CDR3: CASGRTRRSPDTQYF. The CDR3 DNA sequence: TGTGCCAGCGGGCGGACCCGCCGTTCCCCAGATACGCAGTATTTT.

The chain is built from TRBV30 and TRBJ1-1, with 7 bases lining up with TRBD1. The CDR3 is made up of 14 amino acids. Trimming at V came to 1 base and at J to 1 base, leaving 3 bases not matched to a gene. Germline CDR1 and CDR2: GTSNPN and SVGIG (reference sequence). For the CDR3, the DNA is TGTGCCTGGAGTGGGTACAGGGGGAACACTGAAGCTTTCTTT. Its protein product is CAWSGYRGNTEAFF.

The J gene is TRBJ2-5, the V gene TRBV7-9, with 8 bases aligning to TRBD2. This CDR3 contains 17 residues. Germline assignment: CDR1 SEHNR and CDR2 FQNEAQ (reference sequence). The junction had 12 bases not matched to a gene; V was cut back by 2 bases and J by 4 bases. CDR3 DNA: TGTGCCAGCAGCTTATCAGGGGTAGCGGGATTTCGAGAGACCCAGTACTTC. Protein sequence: CASSLSGVAGFRETQYF.